This T cell receptor (beta chain) was profiled in a study of blood T cell repertoires in COVID-19. Study summary: Donors in the United States, Italy and Spain gave samples during acute or convalescent COVID-19.

In the original processing: Amplifying reference gene primers gave estimates of nucleated cell counts. Using immunoSEQ multiplex PCR, the repertoire was profiled, and TCRdb retains in-frame clones only, with some absent. That table gives V, J and clone size, and the DNA gave D and trimming. The repertoire has roughly 290,000 clones, 85% of them found once; the top ten carry around 4.5%. Germline V CDR1 and CDR2: KGHSH, LQKENI. V was pared by 3 bases and J by 6 bases, with 6 bases of the junction left unmatched. The CDR3 contains 16 residues. V is TRBV18 and J is TRBJ1-6; 9 bases agree with TRBD1. Specimen: peripheral blood. This TCR was recovered from a woman aged 50 to 60 with active or convalescent COVID-19. This chain's CDR3 is CASSPKDRGRNSPLHF. The DNA of the CDR3 is TGTGCCAGCTCACCGAAGGACAGGGGTCGTAATTCACCCCTCCACTTT.